This T cell receptor (beta chain) was identified in a study of CD8 T cells in ankylosing spondylitis. Study outcomes and limitations: Reports say disease-linked clones showed up significantly more in matched ankylosing spondylitis synovial fluid. Some motif variants were previously reported in reactive arthritis synovial fluid and blood.

A note on this clonotype: What it binds is not known.

Libraries for TCR beta were made by quantitative 5'-RACE with molecular barcodes. TCRdb recomputed calls from the 5' RACE reads with MiXCR, one row per CDR3 protein. The table lists 150,000 to 200,000 distinct CDR3 sequences, about 16% of them singletons. There are 13 residues in the CDR3. CDR1 and CDR2 (germline): SQVTM, ANQGSEA. Deletions cut 7 bases from V and 3 bases from J, with 15 bases between. This TCR came from a male donor with ankylosing spondylitis or in good health (not recorded which). The chain carries TRBV29-1 and TRBJ1-1; tentatively, D is TRBD1 (6 bases). The material sequenced was blood, either unsorted or a sorted T cell fraction (not recorded which). CDR3 DNA: TGCAGCGCCCCAGGGGAAATGGACACTGAAGCTTTCTTT. The encoded protein is CSAPGEMDTEAFF.